These 31 T cell receptor beta chains originate from one sample sequenced in a study of blood T cell repertoires in COVID-19. Measured with immunoSEQ multiplex PCR; TCRdb has only the in-frame clones, and not every one. The sample yields under 250,000 clones, less than 85% seen once. Sequencing was carried out using peripheral blood. The source is a woman aged 80 or over with acute or convalescent COVID-19.

The gene calls are TRBV7-8 and TRBJ1-1; D unresolved. CDR3 length: 14 amino acids. Germline V gene sequence: CDR1 SGHVS, CDR2 FQNEAQ. V was trimmed by 5 bases and J by 2 bases, leaving 12 bases between them. The CDR3 bases are TGTGCCAGCAGCCCCAGGAATTTTAACACTGAAGCTTTCTTT. Translated, it gives CASSPRNFNTEAFF.

This clone was observed once. The rearrangement links TRBV19 to TRBJ1-1; 9 bases line up with TRBD1. This CDR3 contains 14 residues. Unmatched junction bases numbered 1, after V lost 5 bases and J lost 0 bases. From germline, CDR1 is LNHDA and CDR2 SQIVND (reference sequence). For the CDR3, the DNA is TGTGCCAGTAGTCGGACAGGGGTGAACACTGAAGCTTTCTTT. Residues: CASSRTGVNTEAFF. Looking up the rest from reference TRBV19 and TRBJ1-1 gives the full variable domain: DGGITQSPKYLFRKEGQNVTLSCEQNLNHDAMYWYRQDPGQGLRLIYYSQIVNDFQKGDIAEGYSVSREKKESFPLTVTSAQKNPTAFYLCASSRTGVNTEAFFGQGTRLTVV.

The chain joins TRBV4-1 to TRBJ2-1; D perhaps matches TRBD1 (5 bases). The CDR3 length is 18 residues. CDR1 is MGHRA, CDR2 YSYEKL, per germline. Trimming removed 1 base from V and 3 bases from J, with 19 bases in between. The CDR3 region has the DNA TGCGCCAGCAGCCAAGCCCCACCAGACAGTATCATCTACAATGAGCAGTTCTTC. Protein sequence: CASSQAPPDSIIYNEQFF.

The chain joins TRBV7-2 to TRBJ2-1, with TRBD1 as a possible D gene (5 bases). Germline values: CDR1 SGHTA, CDR2 FQGNSA. The CDR3 runs to 15 residues. V lost 1 base to trimming and J lost 7 bases, with 14 bases between them. The CDR3 spells CASSLGWGPRNEQFF. In DNA form, the CDR3 reads TGTGCCAGCAGCTTAGGATGGGGCCCGAGGAATGAGCAGTTCTTC.

The chain carries TRBV2 and TRBJ1-2; D perhaps matches TRBD1 (6 bases). Germline CDR1 SNHLY, CDR2 FYNNEI. The CDR3 is 14 residues long. Trimming shortened V by 6 bases and J by 5 bases, and 16 bases separated the two germline ends. CDR3 DNA sequence: TGTGCCAGCAGACCGACAGGAAGCTTTTATGGCTACACCTTC. Protein product: CASRPTGSFYGYTF.

The chain joins TRBV4-1 to TRBJ1-5; maybe TRBD1 (6 bases). V lost 6 bases, J lost 3 bases, and 15 bases lay in between. Germline lookup yields CDR1 MGHRA and CDR2 YSYEKL. This CDR3 is built from 15 residues. The CDR3 DNA reads as TGCGCCAGCAGTCTCCAGGACAGTTACAATCAGCCCCAGCATTTT. Its protein product is CASSLQDSYNQPQHF.

V is TRBV29-1 and J is TRBJ2-5; 10 nucleotides align to TRBD2. The CDR3 is 14 residues long. Germline V gene data show CDR1 as SQVTM and CDR2 as ANQGSEA. Trimming removed 3 bases from V and 4 bases from J; junction bases left unmatched: 5. DNA for the CDR3: TGCAGCGTTGACAGGAGCGGGGGGGGAGAGACCCAGTACTTC. It specifies CSVDRSGGGETQYF.

V gene TRBV18 combines with J gene TRBJ1-2; 10 positions agree with TRBD1. CDR1 and CDR2 from the germline V gene are KGHSH and LQKENI. V shed 3 bases and J 6 bases; nucleotides not matched to a gene: 10. The CDR3 is 16 amino acids. The CDR3 bases are TGTGCCAGCTCACCTTCCCGGGACAGGGGTTTCCATGGCTACACCTTC. Translating it yields CASSPSRDRGFHGYTF.

Only one count was recorded for this clone. The rearrangement links TRBV10-3 to TRBJ2-7, with 10 bases fitting TRBD2. This CDR3 region has 14 residues. Germline-derived CDR1 and CDR2 are ENHRY and SYGVKD. V gave up 2 bases and J gave up 6 bases; unmatched junction bases: 4. CDR3 amino acids: CAISESGGAREQYF. DNA of the CDR3: TGTGCCATCAGTGAGAGCGGGGGGGCCCGCGAGCAGTACTTC.

The V and J genes are TRBV6-5 and TRBJ2-7; TRBD2 agrees at 7 bases. The germline CDR1 and CDR2 sequences are MNHEY and SVGAGI. After removal of 4 bases from V and 0 bases from J, the junction contained 3 bases not matched to a gene. CDR3 length: 14 amino acids. CDR3 sequence (DNA): TGTGCCAGCAGTTCCCGGGACTACTCCTACGAGCAGTACTTC. Its translation: CASSSRDYSYEQYF.

V and J are TRBV6-5 and TRBJ1-2, with D tentatively TRBD1 (6 bases). CDR3 length: 12 residues. Trimming stripped 5 bases from V and 6 bases from J, with 10 bases between. The V gene's germline CDR1 is MNHEY and CDR2 SVGAGI. CDR3 amino acids: CASSLEGDGYTF. The DNA of the CDR3 is TGTGCCAGCAGTCTTGAGGGGGATGGCTACACCTTC.

The chain combines TRBV7-2 with TRBJ1-1; 8 bases fit TRBD1. V shed 5 bases, J shed 1 base, and the junction held 3 bases outside the gene matches. Germline assignment: CDR1 SGHTA and CDR2 FQGNSA. CDR3 length: 14 residues. The CDR3: CASSRTGKNTEAFF. Written as DNA, the CDR3 is TGTGCCAGCAGCCGGACAGGGAAGAACACTGAAGCTTTCTTT.

This clone occurred a few times. The chain is built from TRBV7-7 and TRBJ2-7, with TRBD2 matching 7 bases. In germline, CDR1 is SSHAT, CDR2 FNYEAQ (reference sequence). The CDR3 sequence is 14 residues long. With V trimmed by 5 bases and J by 2 bases, 6 bases remained unmatched. CDR3 residues: CASSPSGKPYEQYF. CDR3 nucleotides: TGTGCCAGCAGCCCTAGCGGAAAACCCTACGAGCAGTACTTC.

The chain uses TRBV7-6 and TRBJ1-2; D is possibly TRBD1 (5 bases). This CDR3 spans 15 amino acids. The V gene's germline CDR1 is SGHVS and CDR2 FNYEAQ. V lost 5 bases and J lost 3, with 16 bases in between. The CDR3 region is CASSIGTGRDYGYTF. CDR3 bases: TGTGCCAGCAGCATAGGGACGGGCAGGGACTATGGCTACACCTTC.

The CDR3 DNA reads TGTGCCAGCAGTTTAGACGGCTATGGCTACACCTTC. Encoded protein: CASSLDGYGYTF. The chain uses TRBV12-3 or TRBV12-4 and TRBJ1-2; D ambiguous. Trimming left V 1 base short and J 4 bases short, with 4 bases between. The CDR3 has 12 amino acids.

This chain connects TRBV19 to TRBJ1-2; D is ambiguous. CDR1 and CDR2 from the germline V gene are LNHDA and SQIVND (reference sequence). The germline V and J ends were trimmed by 3 bases and 9 bases, with 8 bases remaining between them. The CDR3 has 11 amino acids. CDR3 protein: CASSMAISYTF. The CDR3 nucleotides are TGTGCCAGTAGTATGGCAATAAGCTACACCTTC.

The chain recombines TRBV5-4 with TRBJ1-1; 7 bases are shared with TRBD1. The junction had 9 bases not matched to a gene; V was cut back by 6 bases and J by 1 base. The CDR3 loop spans 15 amino acids. In germline, CDR1 is SGHNT, CDR2 YYREEE (reference sequence). The CDR3 protein is CASKLPGQKNTEAFF. CDR3 nucleotide sequence: TGTGCCAGCAAGTTACCGGGACAGAAGAACACTGAAGCTTTCTTT. Full variable domain (outside the CDR3, taken from reference TRBV5-4 and TRBJ1-1): ETGVTQSPTHLIKTRGQQVTLRCSSQSGHNTVSWYQQALGQGPQFIFQYYREEENGRGNFPPRFSGLQFPNYSSELNVNALELDDSALYLCASKLPGQKNTEAFFGQGTRLTVV.

The gene calls are TRBV6-2 or TRBV6-3 and TRBJ2-2; 9 bases map to TRBD2. Germline V gene data show CDR1 as MNHEY and CDR2 as SVGEGT. CDR3 size: 17 residues. V was pared by 3 bases and J by 0 bases, with 5 bases of the junction left unmatched. CDR3 amino acids: CASSYTAGGANTGELFF. Written as DNA, the CDR3 is TGTGCCAGCAGTTATACGGCGGGGGGGGCGAACACCGGGGAGCTGTTTTTT.

The rearrangement joins TRBV9 to TRBJ1-1; 9 positions agree with TRBD1. The CDR3 spans 15 residues. Germline assignment: CDR1 SGDLS and CDR2 YYNGEE. V was pared by 4 bases and J by 5 bases, with 9 bases of the junction left unmatched. The CDR3 here is CASSPQGTGITEAFF. CDR3 coding DNA: TGTGCCAGCAGCCCCCAGGGGACAGGGATAACTGAAGCTTTCTTT.

The genes are TRBV5-6 and TRBJ2-2; maybe TRBD1 (5 bases). V was clipped by 4 bases and J by 6 bases, with 13 bases between them. CDR3 size: 14 residues. Germline CDR1 and CDR2: SGHDT and YYEEEE. DNA for the CDR3: TGTGCCAGCAGCCCCCTCACAGGCGCCGGGGAGCTGTTTTTT. This codes for CASSPLTGAGELFF. Variable domain in full (rest from reference TRBV5-6 and TRBJ2-2): DAGVTQSPTHLIKTRGQQVTLRCSPKSGHDTVSWYQQALGQGPQFIFQYYEEEERQRGNFPDRFSGHQFPNYSSELNVNALLLGDSALYLCASSPLTGAGELFFGEGSRLTVL.

This clone was seen just once. The chain recombines TRBV30 with TRBJ1-1; TRBD1 is a possible D gene (5 bases). Germline V gives CDR1 GTSNPN, CDR2 SVGIG (reference sequence). V shed 4 bases and J shed 1 base, with 10 bases lying between them. This CDR3 spans 13 amino acids. The CDR3 here is CAWNRGKNTEAFF. Written as DNA, the CDR3 is TGTGCCTGGAATAGGGGCAAGAACACTGAAGCTTTCTTT.

V and J are TRBV6-5 and TRBJ1-2; D not certain. Per the germline V gene, CDR1 is MNHEY and CDR2 is SVGAGI. This CDR3 has 12 amino acids. V was shortened by 5 bases and J by 4 bases, with 8 bases between the two germline ends. CDR3 loop: CASSRRGYGYTF. As DNA, the CDR3 is TGTGCCAGCAGTCGTCGGGGCTATGGCTACACCTTC.

The table lists this clone with a few counts. The CDR3 bases are TGCGCCAGCAGCTCAACCTACGAGCAGTACTTC. This sequence encodes CASSSTYEQYF. The J gene is TRBJ2-7, the V gene TRBV5-1; D call uncertain. Between the trimmed V and J ends, which lost 3 bases and 2 bases, there was a span of 3 bases. The CDR3 contains 11 residues. Per germline, CDR1 SGHRS and CDR2 YFSETQ.

This clone was found many times. The CDR3 DNA sequence: TGTGCCAGCAGGGGACAGGGTCATGGCTACACCTTC. Its protein is CASRGQGHGYTF. This chain links TRBV12-3 or TRBV12-4 with TRBJ1-2, with 9 bases matching TRBD1. Trimming at V came to 6 bases and at J to 6 bases, leaving 2 bases not matched to a gene. CDR3 length equals 12 residues.

V gene TRBV15 combines with J gene TRBJ2-7, with TRBD1 as a possible D gene (6 bases). Trimming removed 5 bases from V and 0 bases from J, with 20 bases in between. The CDR3 runs 17 residues. Germline values: CDR1 LNHNV, CDR2 YYDKDF (reference sequence). The CDR3 spells CATSVRLGQGSSYEQYF. In DNA, the CDR3 is TGTGCCACCAGCGTCAGATTGGGGCAGGGGAGCTCCTACGAGCAGTACTTC.

This clone was found once. The chain employs TRBV10-3 and TRBJ2-2; D not certain. Germline V gene data show CDR1 as ENHRY and CDR2 as SYGVKD. Between the trimmed V and J ends, which lost 3 bases and 2 bases, there was a span of 7 bases. The CDR3 consists of 14 residues. CDR3 in amino acids: CAISEDINTGELFF. The CDR3 nucleotides are TGTGCCATCAGTGAAGACATCAACACCGGGGAGCTGTTTTTT.

V gene TRBV18 combines with J gene TRBJ1-2; 8 bases agree with TRBD1. The junction had 24 bases not matched to a gene; V was cut back by 2 bases and J by 4 bases. There are 21 residues in the CDR3. CDR1 is KGHSH, CDR2 LQKENI, per germline. DNA of the CDR3: TGTGCCAGCTCACCAACCCTTTTGATACAGGGGGATCTTCCTCGTTCCTATGGCTACACCTTC. Translated: CASSPTLLIQGDLPRSYGYTF.

This chain links TRBV5-4 with TRBJ2-2, with 14 bases aligning to TRBD2. This CDR3 region has 17 residues. V was pared by 4 bases and J by 3 bases, with 5 bases of the junction left unmatched. The germline V gene has CDR1 SGHNT and CDR2 YYREEE (reference sequence). The CDR3 loop is CASSPTSGGAHTGELFF. For the CDR3, the DNA is TGTGCCAGCAGCCCGACTAGCGGGGGGGCCCACACCGGGGAGCTGTTTTTT. Supplemented by reference TRBV5-4 and TRBJ2-2, the full variable domain reads ETGVTQSPTHLIKTRGQQVTLRCSSQSGHNTVSWYQQALGQGPQFIFQYYREEENGRGNFPPRFSGLQFPNYSSELNVNALELDDSALYLCASSPTSGGAHTGELFFGEGSRLTVL.

The J gene is TRBJ2-1, the V gene TRBV2; 8 bases match TRBD2. The CDR3 runs 15 residues. Germline V gene sequence: CDR1 SNHLY, CDR2 FYNNEI. The V gene end was trimmed by 8 bases and the J gene end by 6 bases; junction bases not matched to a gene: 12. This CDR3 reads CASPRGSGTSNEQFF. As DNA, the CDR3 is TGTGCCAGCCCACGGGGCTCCGGGACTAGCAATGAGCAGTTCTTC.

The chain uses TRBV19 and TRBJ2-2, with 10 bases identical to TRBD1. V lost 3 bases, J lost 4 bases, and 8 bases stayed unmatched. Per the germline V gene, CDR1 is LNHDA and CDR2 is SQIVND (reference sequence). This CDR3 contains 17 residues. CDR3 region: CASSILPGQGITGELFF. The DNA of the CDR3 is TGTGCCAGTAGTATCTTACCGGGACAGGGGATCACCGGGGAGCTGTTTTTT.

The V call is TRBV7-2, the J call TRBJ1-1; TRBD1 aligns across 7 bases. The CDR3 is 14 amino acids. Trimming removed 0 bases from V and 7 bases from J; junction bases left unmatched: 5. Germline CDR1 is SGHTA and CDR2 is FQGNSA. The CDR3 spells CASSLAGQGVEAFF. For the CDR3, the DNA is TGTGCCAGCAGCTTAGCTGGGCAGGGGGTTGAAGCTTTCTTT.